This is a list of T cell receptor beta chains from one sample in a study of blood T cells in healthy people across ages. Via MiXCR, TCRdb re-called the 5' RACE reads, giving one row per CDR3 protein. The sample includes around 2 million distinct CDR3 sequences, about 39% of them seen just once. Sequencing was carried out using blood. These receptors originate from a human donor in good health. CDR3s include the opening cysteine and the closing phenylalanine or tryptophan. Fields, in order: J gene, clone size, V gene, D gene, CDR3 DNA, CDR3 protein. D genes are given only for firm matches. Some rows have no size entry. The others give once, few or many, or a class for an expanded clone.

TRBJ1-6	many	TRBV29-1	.	TGCAGCGTTGTAGGGACGTCCTATAATTCACCCCTCCACTTT	CSVVGTSYNSPLHF
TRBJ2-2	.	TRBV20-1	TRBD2	TGCAGTGCTAGAGATATCGGGAGGGCAGGAAGCACCGGGGAGCTGTTTTTT	CSARDIGRAGSTGELFF
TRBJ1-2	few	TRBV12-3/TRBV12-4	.	TGTGCCAGCGGTCCAGGGCGCTATGGCTACACCTTC	CASGPGRYGYTF
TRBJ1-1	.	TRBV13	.	TGTGCCAGCAGCTCTAACTTTCGGGTAATGAACACTGAAGCTTTCTTT	CASSSNFRVMNTEAFF
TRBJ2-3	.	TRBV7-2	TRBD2	TGTGCCAGCAGCTTCTTCGGCGGGGGGGGCACAGATGCGCAGTATTTT	CASSFFGGGGTDAQYF
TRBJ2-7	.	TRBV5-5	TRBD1	TGTGCCAGCAGCTTCCGGGACAGGTACGAGCAGTACTTC	CASSFRDRYEQYF
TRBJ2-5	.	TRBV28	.	TGTGCCAGCAGTCATTCCTTGGTGCAGTACTTC	CASSHSLVQYF
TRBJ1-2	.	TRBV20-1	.	TGCAGTGCTAGAGATGGAACAGATACGAGGGGCTACACCTTC	CSARDGTDTRGYTF
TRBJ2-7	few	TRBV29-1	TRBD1	TGCAGCGTTGCTTCGGGACAGGGTTACGAGCAGTACTTC	CSVASGQGYEQYF
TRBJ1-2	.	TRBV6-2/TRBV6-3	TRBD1	TGTGCCGGCACCCTAATGGACAGGGTTTTCTCTTATGGCTACACCTTC	CAGTLMDRVFSYGYTF
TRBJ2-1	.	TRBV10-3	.	TGTGCCATCAGTGAGGGAAGGGACGGGAACAATGAGCAGTTCTTC	CAISEGRDGNNEQFF
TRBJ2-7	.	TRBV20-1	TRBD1	TGCAGTGCGAGAATCACAGGGGGTCACGAGCAGTACTTC	CSARITGGHEQYF
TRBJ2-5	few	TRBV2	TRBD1	TGTGCCAGCAGGGGACAGGGGTACCAAGAGACCCAGTACTTC	CASRGQGYQETQYF
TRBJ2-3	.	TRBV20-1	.	TGCAGTGCTAGAGGCGGGACGGTACGAGATAGCACAGATACGCAGTATTTT	CSARGGTVRDSTDTQYF
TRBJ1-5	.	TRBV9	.	TGTGCCAGCAGCGTAGTTGGGGTGGGACCTTGTTACCCTAATCAGCCCCAGCATTTT	CASSVVGVGPCYPNQPQHF
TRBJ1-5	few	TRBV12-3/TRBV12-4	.	TGTGCCAGCAGTTCTGTAATGGAGGGCAATCAGCCCCGGCATTTT	CASSSVMEGNQPRHF
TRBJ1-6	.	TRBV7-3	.	TGTGCCAGCAGCTTAAGGGCAGGGACGGCATCACCCCTCCACTTT	CASSLRAGTASPLHF
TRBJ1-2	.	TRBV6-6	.	TGTGCCAGCAGTCCCGCGATGGAGGGACCGCGTATTGGTGGCTACACCTTC	CASSPAMEGPRIGGYTF
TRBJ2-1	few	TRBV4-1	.	TGCGCCAGCAGCCACCTCTCGGCTACCTACAATGAGCAGTTCTTC	CASSHLSATYNEQFF
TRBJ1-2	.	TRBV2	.	TGTGCCAGCAGTGAAGGTCGGGGTGTCGATGGCTACACCTTC	CASSEGRGVDGYTF
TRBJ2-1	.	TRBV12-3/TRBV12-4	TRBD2	TGTGCCAGCAGGACTACTAGCGGGTCCTACAATGAGCAGTTCTTC	CASRTTSGSYNEQFF
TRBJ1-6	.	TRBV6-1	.	TGTGCCAGCAGTGAAGAACCCCTGGCAGGGGAGAATTCACCCCTCCACTTT	CASSEEPLAGENSPLHF
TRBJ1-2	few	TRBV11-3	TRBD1	TGTGCCAGCAGTCCGCCCATCCCTACAGGGGGGGAGGATGGCTACACCTTC	CASSPPIPTGGEDGYTF
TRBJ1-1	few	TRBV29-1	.	TGCAGCGCCTGGCCCATGAACACTGAAGCTTTCTTT	CSAWPMNTEAFF
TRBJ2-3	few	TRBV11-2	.	TGTGCCAGCAGCTTCTCACTCACAGATACGCAGTATTTT	CASSFSLTDTQYF
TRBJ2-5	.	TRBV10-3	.	TGTGCCGTCAGTGAGACTTCACAAGAGACCCAGTACTTC	CAVSETSQETQYF
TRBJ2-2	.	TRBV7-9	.	TGTGCCAGCAGCTTGGCTGGGACCCCCGGGGAGCTGTTTTTT	CASSLAGTPGELFF
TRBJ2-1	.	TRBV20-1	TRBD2	TGCAGTGCAACCACACGGGGGAGGGGTCCGGCCTACAATGAGCAGTTCTTC	CSATTRGRGPAYNEQFF
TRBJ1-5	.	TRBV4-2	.	TGTGCCAGCAGCCACCACGGACCTAATCAGCCCCAGCATTTT	CASSHHGPNQPQHF